This T cell receptor beta chain appears in the sequencing data of a study of patients and donors after allogeneic stem cell transplantation. Each CDR3 protein is one row after TCRdb ran MiXCR on the RT-PCR reads. There are about 15,000 distinct CDR3 sequences in the sample; 25% to 30% occur only once, and 36% lies in the top ten. V was shortened by 6 bases and J by 2 bases, with 11 bases between the two germline ends. From germline, CDR1 is SGHAT and CDR2 FQNNGV. This CDR3 is 14 amino acids long. This clonotype has only a few counts. V gene TRBV11-2 combines with J gene TRBJ1-3; D might be TRBD1 (5 bases). Input material: blood, either unsorted or a sorted T cell fraction (not recorded which). This clonotype was sampled from a human donor who was either an allogeneic HSCT recipient or a stem cell or donor lymphocyte infusion donor (not recorded which). It is not recorded whose cells these are; they may come from a transplant donor. CDR3 coding DNA: TGTGCCAGCAGGGGAATCAGGGCTGGAAACACCATATATTTT. Its protein product is CASRGIRAGNTIYF.